The clone carrying this TCR beta chain was recorded a few times. Antigen unknown. RNA transcripts gave rise to amplified TCR beta CDR3 regions. First-round RT-PCR with HTBI primers amplified the TCR CDR3 region. TCRdb re-called the multiplex PCR reads with MiXCR, one entry per CDR3 protein. The data show some 460,000 distinct CDR3 sequences, approximately 14% seen once. This record comes from a study of T cells in Graves' hyperthyroidism and ophthalmopathy. Across the whole study: Blood was drawn when the patient was first diagnosed and still untreated.

Graves' hyperthyroidism was deemed stable given no ophthalmopathy progression within 18 months. PBMCs were derived from under 13 ml fresh peripheral blood. Per germline, CDR1 SGHNT and CDR2 YYREEE (reference sequence). The CDR3 has 16 amino acids. Germline trimming cut 4 bases from V and 0 bases from J; bases unmatched to any gene: 8. General study points: Ophthalmopathy cases were set apart from stable hyperthyroidism by a 13 V-J model.

The chain is built from TRBV5-4 and TRBJ1-1; 8 bases line up with TRBD1. This clonotype originated in a woman under 30 with Graves' hyperthyroidism. Material: blood. CDR3 nucleotide sequence: TGTGCCAGCAGCCCAGGACAGGGATATATGAACACTGAAGCTTTCTTT. It specifies CASSPGQGYMNTEAFF. The whole variable domain, filled in from reference TRBV5-4 and TRBJ1-1, reads ETGVTQSPTHLIKTRGQQVTLRCSSQSGHNTVSWYQQALGQGPQFIFQYYREEENGRGNFPPRFSGLQFPNYSSELNVNALELDDSALYLCASSPGQGYMNTEAFFGQGTRLTVV.